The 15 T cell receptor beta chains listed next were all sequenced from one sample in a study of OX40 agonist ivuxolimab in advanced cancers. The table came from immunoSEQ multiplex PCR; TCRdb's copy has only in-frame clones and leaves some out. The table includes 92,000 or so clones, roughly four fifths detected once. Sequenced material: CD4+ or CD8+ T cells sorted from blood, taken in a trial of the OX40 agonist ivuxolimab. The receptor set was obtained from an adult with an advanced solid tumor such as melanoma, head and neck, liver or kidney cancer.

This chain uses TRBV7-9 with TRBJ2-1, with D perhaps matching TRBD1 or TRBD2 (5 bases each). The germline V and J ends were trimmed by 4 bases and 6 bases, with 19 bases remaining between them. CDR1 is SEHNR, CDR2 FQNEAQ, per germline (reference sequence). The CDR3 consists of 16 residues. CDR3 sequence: CASSSPGIGALNEQFF. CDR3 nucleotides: TGTGCCAGCAGCTCCCCCGGCATCGGGGCCCTCAATGAGCAGTTCTTC.

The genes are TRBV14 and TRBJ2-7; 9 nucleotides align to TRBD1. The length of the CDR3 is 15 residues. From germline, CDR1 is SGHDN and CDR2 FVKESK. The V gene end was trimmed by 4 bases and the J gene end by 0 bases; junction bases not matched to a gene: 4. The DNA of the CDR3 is TGTGCCAGCAGCCGTGGGACAGGGACCTCCTACGAGCAGTACTTC. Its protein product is CASSRGTGTSYEQYF.

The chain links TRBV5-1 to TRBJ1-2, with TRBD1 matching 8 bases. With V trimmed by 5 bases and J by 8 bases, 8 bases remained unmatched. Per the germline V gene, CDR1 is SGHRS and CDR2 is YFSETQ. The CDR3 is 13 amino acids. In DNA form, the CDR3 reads TGCGCCAGCAGTCCCCAGGGGGCACAGGGCTACACCTTC. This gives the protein CASSPQGAQGYTF.

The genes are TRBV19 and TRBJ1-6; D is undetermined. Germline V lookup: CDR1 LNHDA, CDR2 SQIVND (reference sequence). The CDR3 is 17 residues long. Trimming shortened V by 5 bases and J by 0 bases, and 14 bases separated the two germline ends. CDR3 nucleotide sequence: TGTGCCAGTAGTTCAGACGACACCAGCTCCTATAATTCACCCCTCCACTTT. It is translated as CASSSDDTSSYNSPLHF.

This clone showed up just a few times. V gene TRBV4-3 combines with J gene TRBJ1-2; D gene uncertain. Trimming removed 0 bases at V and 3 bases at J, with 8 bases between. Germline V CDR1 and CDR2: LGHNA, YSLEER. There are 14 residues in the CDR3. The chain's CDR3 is CASSQDLVHYGYTF. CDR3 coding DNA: TGCGCCAGCAGCCAAGATCTTGTCCACTATGGCTACACCTTC.

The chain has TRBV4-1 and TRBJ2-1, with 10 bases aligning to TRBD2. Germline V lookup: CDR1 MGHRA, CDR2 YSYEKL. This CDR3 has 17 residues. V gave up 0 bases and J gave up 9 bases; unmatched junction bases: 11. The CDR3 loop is CASSQDRAGGPFGEQFF. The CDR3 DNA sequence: TGCGCCAGCAGCCAAGATCGAGCGGGAGGGCCTTTTGGTGAGCAGTTCTTC.

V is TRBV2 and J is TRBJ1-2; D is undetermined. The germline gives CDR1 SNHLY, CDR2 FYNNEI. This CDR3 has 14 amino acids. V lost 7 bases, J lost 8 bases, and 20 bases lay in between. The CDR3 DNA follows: TGTGCCAGCACTTATGCACCCCCGCAAGGGGGCTACACCTTC. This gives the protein CASTYAPPQGGYTF.

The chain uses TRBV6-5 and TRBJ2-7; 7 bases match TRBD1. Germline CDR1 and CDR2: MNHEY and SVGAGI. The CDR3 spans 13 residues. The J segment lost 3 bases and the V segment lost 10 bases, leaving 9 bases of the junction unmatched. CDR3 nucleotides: TGTGCCACTAGGACCGGACAGGTCTACGAGCAGTACTTC. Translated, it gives CATRTGQVYEQYF.

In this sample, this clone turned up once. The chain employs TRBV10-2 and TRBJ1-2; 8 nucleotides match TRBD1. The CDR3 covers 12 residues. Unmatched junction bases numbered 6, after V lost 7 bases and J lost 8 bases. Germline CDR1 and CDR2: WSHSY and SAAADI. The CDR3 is CASNRGIGGYTF. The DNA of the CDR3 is TGCGCCAGCAACAGGGGGATTGGGGGCTACACCTTC.

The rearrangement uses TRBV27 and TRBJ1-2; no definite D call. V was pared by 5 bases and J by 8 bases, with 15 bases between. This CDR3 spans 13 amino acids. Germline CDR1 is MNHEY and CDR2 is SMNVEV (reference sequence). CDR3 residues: CASSLGRFGGYTF. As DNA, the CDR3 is TGTGCCAGCAGTCTCGGGAGGTTTGGCGGCTACACCTTC.

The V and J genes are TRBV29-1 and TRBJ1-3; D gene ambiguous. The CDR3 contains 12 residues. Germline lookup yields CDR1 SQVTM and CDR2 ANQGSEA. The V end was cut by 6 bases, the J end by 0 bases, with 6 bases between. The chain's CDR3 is CSVQVSGNTIYF. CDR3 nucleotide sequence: TGCAGCGTGCAAGTCTCTGGAAACACCATATATTTT.

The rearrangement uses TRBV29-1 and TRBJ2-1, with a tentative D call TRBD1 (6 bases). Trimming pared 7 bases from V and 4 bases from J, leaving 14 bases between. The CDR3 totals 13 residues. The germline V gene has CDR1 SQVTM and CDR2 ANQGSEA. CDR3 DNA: TGCAGCGGCTCTCAGGGGATATACAATGAGCAGTTCTTC. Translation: CSGSQGIYNEQFF.

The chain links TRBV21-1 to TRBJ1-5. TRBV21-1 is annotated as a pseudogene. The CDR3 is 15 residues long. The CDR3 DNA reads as TGTGCCAGCAGCAACGTCCGGACTCAAAATCAGCCCCAGCATTTT. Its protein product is CASSNVRTQNQPQHF.

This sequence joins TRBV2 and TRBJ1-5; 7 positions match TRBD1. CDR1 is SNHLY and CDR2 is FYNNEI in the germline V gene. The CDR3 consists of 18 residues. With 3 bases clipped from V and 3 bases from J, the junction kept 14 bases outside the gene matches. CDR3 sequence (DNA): TGTGCCAGCAGTGAGGGAGACAGGGAGGTCGGGAACAATCAGCCCCAGCATTTT. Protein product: CASSEGDREVGNNQPQHF.

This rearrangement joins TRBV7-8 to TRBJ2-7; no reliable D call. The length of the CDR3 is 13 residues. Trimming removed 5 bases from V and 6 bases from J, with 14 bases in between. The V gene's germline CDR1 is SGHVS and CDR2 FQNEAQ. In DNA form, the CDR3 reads TGTGCCAGCAGCCGAAGCGTGCAAGGCGAGCAGTACTTC. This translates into CASSRSVQGEQYF.